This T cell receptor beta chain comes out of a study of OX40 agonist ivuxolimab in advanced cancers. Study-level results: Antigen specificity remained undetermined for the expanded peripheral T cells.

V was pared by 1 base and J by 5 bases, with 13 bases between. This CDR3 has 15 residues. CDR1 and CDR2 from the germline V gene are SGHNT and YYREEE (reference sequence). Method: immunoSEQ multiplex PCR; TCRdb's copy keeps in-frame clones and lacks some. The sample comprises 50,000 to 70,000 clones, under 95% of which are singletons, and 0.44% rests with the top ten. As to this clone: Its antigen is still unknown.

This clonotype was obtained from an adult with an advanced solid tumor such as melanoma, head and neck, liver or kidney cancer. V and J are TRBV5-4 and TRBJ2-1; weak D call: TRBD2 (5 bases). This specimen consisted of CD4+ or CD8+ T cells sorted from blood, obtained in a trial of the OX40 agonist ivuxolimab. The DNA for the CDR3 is TGTGCCAGCAGCTTGTGGAGTAGCGTCCACAATGAGCAGTTCTTC. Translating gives CASSLWSSVHNEQFF.